What follows are 11 T cell receptor beta chains derived from one specimen sequenced in a study of beta chain features in type 1 diabetes. Of the isolated RNA, all was reverse transcribed, and so the sequenced material was expressed TCRB transcripts. Only in-frame clones appear in the TCRdb table, and some are missing; sequencing was by immunoSEQ multiplex PCR. In the table there are some 410,000 clones, roughly 11% of which are singletons. The sequenced sample was naive CD4+ T cells from blood. Every receptor here comes from a woman under 30 in good health.

This clone was picked up a small number of times. The chain joins TRBV19 to TRBJ2-1; 8 bases match TRBD2. CDR3 length equals 11 residues. V was pared by 9 bases and J by 12 bases, with 7 bases of the junction left unmatched. Germline V gene sequence: CDR1 LNHDA, CDR2 SQIVND (reference sequence). CDR3 sequence (DNA): TGTGCCAGCCATGACCGGGAGGGGCAGTTCTTC. As protein: CASHDREGQFF.

The genes are TRBV2 and TRBJ2-5, with D perhaps TRBD2 (5 bases). This CDR3 contains 13 residues. The V end was cut by 7 bases, the J end by 6 bases, with 15 bases between. Looked up from germline, CDR1 is SNHLY and CDR2 is FYNNEI. As DNA, the CDR3 is TGTGCCAGCACCGGGCGGAGGATGCAGACCCAGTACTTC. As protein: CASTGRRMQTQYF.

The sample holds a few counts of this clone. The chain couples TRBV9 to TRBJ2-6; 10 positions match TRBD1. CDR1 is SGDLS and CDR2 is YYNGEE in the germline V gene. CDR3 length: 19 residues. V trimming: 2 bases; J trimming: 3 bases; junction bases outside the gene matches: 11. The CDR3 DNA follows: TGTGCCAGCAGCGTTAGGACAGGGGGAAGCCTAGGTGGGGCCAACGTCCTGACTTTC. Translated: CASSVRTGGSLGGANVLTF.

The genes are TRBV6-1 and TRBJ2-2, with 8 bases matching TRBD1. Germline V gives CDR1 MNHNS, CDR2 SASEGT. J was trimmed by 5 bases and V by 5 bases; bases with no gene match: 7. This CDR3 spans 15 amino acids. The CDR3 DNA sequence: TGTGCCAGCAGTTGGAGGCAGGGGGCGACCGGGGAGCTGTTTTTT. Encoded protein: CASSWRQGATGELFF.

The J gene is TRBJ2-2, the V gene TRBV6-5; 7 positions agree with TRBD1. Germline loops: CDR1 MNHEY, CDR2 SVGAGI. The CDR3 has 13 amino acids. V gave up 2 bases and J gave up 8 bases; unmatched junction bases: 2. CDR3 nucleotides: TGTGCCAGCAGTTACGGGACAGCGGGGGAGCTGTTTTTT. It is translated as CASSYGTAGELFF.

CDR3 sequence (DNA): TGCGCCAGCAGTCCCCCGGGCCCACACTCCTACGAGCAGTACTTC. It encodes CASSPPGPHSYEQYF. The chain carries TRBV23-1 and TRBJ2-7, with D uncertain. TRBV23-1 is treated as an ORF (open reading frame) with a function not yet certain. CDR3 size: 15 residues. Deletions cut 4 bases from V and 0 bases from J, with 13 bases between.

This clone was detected only a few times. The chain employs TRBV20-1 and TRBJ2-7, with 9 bases that match TRBD2. The germline V gene has CDR1 DFQATT and CDR2 SNEGSKA (reference sequence). V lost 5 bases, J lost 7 bases, and 3 bases stayed unmatched. This CDR3 comprises 11 residues. The CDR3 coding sequence is TGCAGTGCTTACAGCGGGAGGGAGCAGTACTTC. As protein: CSAYSGREQYF.

V is TRBV6-5 and J is TRBJ1-1; D ambiguous. CDR1 and CDR2 from the germline V gene are MNHEY and SVGAGI. The V gene lost 0 bases and the J gene lost 4 bases, with 12 bases spanning the gap. There are 15 residues in the CDR3. The CDR3 region has the DNA TGTGCCAGCAGTTACTCGAGGCGGAGCGGCACTGAAGCTTTCTTT. Translating it yields CASSYSRRSGTEAFF.

The CDR3 nucleotides read TGTGCCACCAGCAGAGATTTTGGGCAGGCCTACGAGCAGTACGTC. Its protein product is CATSRDFGQAYEQYV. The chain joins TRBV15 to TRBJ2-7; D uncertain. Germline V gives CDR1 LNHNV, CDR2 YYDKDF (reference sequence). This CDR3 has 15 amino acids. Trimming removed 0 bases from V and 2 bases from J, with 11 bases in between.

The rearrangement links TRBV7-9 to TRBJ2-5, with 9 bases identical to TRBD1. Germline-derived CDR1 and CDR2 are SEHNR and FQNEAQ (reference sequence). The CDR3 spans 14 residues. The V gene end was trimmed by 4 bases and the J gene end by 1 base; junction bases not matched to a gene: 1. The DNA for the CDR3 is TGTGCCAGCAGCTCGGACAGGGGCCAAGAGACCCAGTACTTC. The encoded protein is CASSSDRGQETQYF.

Comments on this clone: An end of the junction does not agree with germline; a read error may underlie this. The rearrangement joins TRBV19 to TRBJ2-7; D is possibly TRBD2 (6 bases). Germline V CDR1 and CDR2: LNHDA, SQIVND (reference sequence). This CDR3 contains 14 residues. The CDR3, as DNA: TGTGCCAGTAGCATAGCGGACCTCTCCTACGAGCAGTACTTC. It specifies CASSIADLSYEQYF. The whole variable domain, filled in from reference TRBV19 and TRBJ2-7, reads DGGITQSPKYLFRKEGQNVTLSCEQNLNHDAMYWYRQDPGQGLRLIYYSQIVNDFQKGDIAEGYSVSREKKESFPLTVTSAQKNPTAFYLCASSIADLSYEQYFGPGTRLTVT.